This TCR beta chain was captured by sequencing in a study of blood T cell repertoires in COVID-19. As for the study in general: Sources were T cells, B-cell-depleted T cells, or PBMCs; the material itself was cDNA or gDNA.

Only one count was recorded for this clone. In the authors' methods: Reference gene primer amplification in the assay estimated nucleated cell counts. Sequencing was performed with immunoSEQ multiplex PCR; in TCRdb, only in-frame clones are kept and a portion is missing. V and J calls and clone size are given by that table; D and trimming were obtained from the DNA. Of some 69,000 clones in the sample, around 90% were seen once. The CDR3 contains 14 residues. Germline values: CDR1 KGHSH, CDR2 LQKENI. V dropped 3 bases and J dropped 1; count of bases not matched to a gene: 1. The sequencing input was peripheral blood. This clonotype was obtained from a man aged 50 to 60 with COVID-19, enrolled during active disease. The V and J genes are TRBV18 and TRBJ1-1, with 8 positions matching TRBD1. CDR3 loop: CASSPDRANTEAFF. DNA for the CDR3: TGTGCCAGCTCACCGGACAGGGCGAACACTGAAGCTTTCTTT.